These T cell receptor beta chains were read from a single sample in a study of shared clonotypes between healthy human individuals. Measured with immunoSEQ multiplex PCR; TCRdb has only the in-frame clones, and not every one. The sample gives 600,000 or so clones, 85% to 95% of which show up once; around 0.11% is in the top ten. The sample was naive CD8+ T cells sorted from blood. These receptors came from a woman under 40 in good health. CDR3s include the opening cysteine and the closing phenylalanine or tryptophan. Each record gives: clone size, J gene, D gene, V gene, CDR3 DNA, CDR3 protein. A D gene is named only where the DNA matches it firmly. Size is stated for part of the rows, as once, few or many counts, or as a class when the clone is expanded.

>NA|TRBJ2-5|TRBD2|TRBV28
TGTGCCAGCAGTTACACGGTAGCGGGAGGGCCGGGGGAGACCCAGTACTTC
CASSYTVAGGPGETQYF
>NA|TRBJ2-1|TRBD2|TRBV7-7
TGTGCCAGCAGCCGAACTAGCGGGATGGGCAATGAGCAGTTCTTC
CASSRTSGMGNEQFF
>NA|TRBJ1-1|NA|TRBV2
TGTGCCACCACGCCGGGGCGCTATACTGAAGCTTTCTTT
CATTPGRYTEAFF
>NA|TRBJ2-1|TRBD2|TRBV5-8
TGTGCCAGCAGCCCCGTACTAGCGGGAAACTACAATGAGCAGTTCTTC
CASSPVLAGNYNEQFF
>NA|TRBJ2-7|NA|TRBV7-9
TGTGCCAGCAGCACAGGAAGAGGTACAACGACTACCGCCTACGAGCAGTACTTC
CASSTGRGTTTTAYEQYF
>NA|TRBJ2-7|NA|TRBV30
TGTGCCTGGAGTGTAGGTAGGACCTACGAGCAGTACTTC
CAWSVGRTYEQYF
>NA|TRBJ1-2|NA|TRBV6-4
TGTGCCAGCAGTTACCCCGCCGAGGGTGGCGCCGACTATGGCTACACCTTC
CASSYPAEGGADYGYTF
>once|TRBJ2-1|NA|TRBV5-6
TGTGCCAGCACTAGACCTATCTACAATGAGCAGTTCTTC
CASTRPIYNEQFF
>NA|TRBJ2-7|TRBD2|TRBV13
TGTGCCAGCAGCCAGGGCGGGAGGGCCTACGAGCAGTACTTC
CASSQGGRAYEQYF
>NA|TRBJ2-3|TRBD2|TRBV27
TGTGCCACCACGCCGGGGACTAGCGGGAGGGCCTTTGGCACAGATACGCAGTATTTT
CATTPGTSGRAFGTDTQYF
>NA|TRBJ2-7|NA|TRBV28
TGTGCCAGCAGTCCCGAAGCGGGTTTCGAATGGATACGGGACGAGCAGTACTTC
CASSPEAGFEWIRDEQYF
>once|TRBJ2-7|TRBD1|TRBV9
TGTGCCAGCAGCGTAGCTGGGACAGGGTACCCCTACGAGCAGTACTTC
CASSVAGTGYPYEQYF
>few|TRBJ1-2|NA|TRBV14
TGTGCCAGCAGCCCAGACAGTTATGGCTACACCTTC
CASSPDSYGYTF
>NA|TRBJ1-4|NA|TRBV27
TGTGCCAGCAAACCGAACAGGTATAATGAAAAACTGTTTTTT
CASKPNRYNEKLFF
>NA|TRBJ2-3|NA|TRBV18
TGTGCCAGCTCACCGCACAGGGCCACAGATACGCAGTATTTT
CASSPHRATDTQYF
>NA|TRBJ1-5|NA|TRBV4-1
TGCGCCAGCAGCCAAGAAGTAGGTAGCAATCAGCCCCAGCATTTT
CASSQEVGSNQPQHF
>NA|TRBJ1-2|NA|TRBV28
TGTGCCAGCAGAAGGAGGGACTATGGCTACACCTTC
CASRRRDYGYTF
>NA|TRBJ1-4|NA|TRBV18
TGTGCCAGCTCACCACAGGGAACTAATGAAAAACTGTTTTTT
CASSPQGTNEKLFF
>NA|TRBJ2-7|NA|TRBV2
TGTGCCAGCACAGCCGACAGTTACTACGAGCAGTACTTC
CASTADSYYEQYF
>NA|TRBJ1-1|NA|TRBV6-6
TGTGCCAGCAGTCAACAGACCGCCCGGAACACTGAAGCTTTCTTT
CASSQQTARNTEAFF
>NA|TRBJ2-7|NA|TRBV27
TGTGCCAGCAGTTTTGGGCCCGAGCAGTACTTC
CASSFGPEQYF
>NA|TRBJ2-5|NA|TRBV14
TGTGCCAGCAGCCAGAGCAGGGCAGAGACCCAGTACTTC
CASSQSRAETQYF
>NA|TRBJ2-7|TRBD2|TRBV13
TGTGCCAGCAGCTCCCGGGACTATCTTTACGAGCAGTACTTC
CASSSRDYLYEQYF
>once|TRBJ2-7|NA|TRBV5-6
TGTGCCAGCAGCCTGTCCCCAGGGGCAGGGTACGAGCAGTACTTC
CASSLSPGAGYEQYF
>NA|TRBJ1-5|NA|TRBV6-5
TGTGCCAGCAGTTACGGTGGCGGCGGGCCCCAGCATTTT
CASSYGGGGPQHF
>NA|TRBJ2-7|TRBD1|TRBV29-1
TGCAGCGCCCGGACAGGGCTCAACGAGCAGTACTTC
CSARTGLNEQYF
>NA|TRBJ2-2|NA|TRBV6-5
TGTGCCAGCAGCGCCGGGACCCGGCTCCCCGGGGAGCTGTTTTTT
CASSAGTRLPGELFF
>NA|TRBJ2-7|TRBD1|TRBV4-2
TGTGCCAGCAGCCAAGAGGAAACAGGGGTGATCTACGAGCAGTACTTC
CASSQEETGVIYEQYF
>NA|TRBJ2-5|TRBD1|TRBV13
TGTGCCAGCAGCTCGGGACAGGGACAAGAGACCCAGTACTTC
CASSSGQGQETQYF
>NA|TRBJ2-3|NA|TRBV5-6
TGTGCCAGCAGACTGACCACCCGGCTAAGCACAGATACGCAGTATTTT
CASRLTTRLSTDTQYF
>NA|TRBJ2-7|NA|TRBV27
TGTGCCACCCTGGGGGGCCCCTGGTCCTACGAGCAGTACTTC
CATLGGPWSYEQYF
>NA|TRBJ1-5|TRBD1|TRBV4-1
TGCGCCAGCAGCCAGTCCGGGACAGACCTACTATATAGCAATCAGCCCCAGCATTTT
CASSQSGTDLLYSNQPQHF
>NA|TRBJ1-1|NA|TRBV7-9
TGTGCCAGCAGCAACTGGCCCCCTGAAGCTTTCTTT
CASSNWPPEAFF
>NA|TRBJ2-7|NA|TRBV9
TGTGCCAGCAGCGTCGGCGGCTTCTACGAGCAGTACTTC
CASSVGGFYEQYF
>NA|TRBJ1-2|NA|TRBV15
TGTGCCACCAGCAGAGTTTCCAGGGGCGGCTACACCTTC
CATSRVSRGGYTF
>few|TRBJ1-1|NA|TRBV19
TGTGCCAGTAGTATGGTACAGGGTAGCGTCGACACTGAAGCTTTCTTT
CASSMVQGSVDTEAFF
>NA|TRBJ2-7|NA|TRBV10-3
TGTGCCATCAGCCCCGGTGTGAGAAAGAGCTCCTACGAGCAGTACTTC
CAISPGVRKSSYEQYF
>NA|TRBJ1-1|TRBD1|TRBV28
TGTGCCAGCAGGCATCTTACAGGGGTCCCCGAAGCTTTCTTT
CASRHLTGVPEAFF
>NA|TRBJ2-7|TRBD1|TRBV28
TGTGCCAGCAGTGACCTTCCGGGGGACAGGGGGCGCTTC
CASSDLPGDRGRF
>NA|TRBJ2-7|NA|TRBV10-3
TGTGCCATCAGTGACCCTGTCGGCGGGGGCACCTACGAGCAGTACTTC
CAISDPVGGGTYEQYF
>NA|TRBJ2-7|TRBD2|TRBV4-1
TGCGCCAGCAGCGACCGACTAGCGGGATTCTACGAGCAGTACTTC
CASSDRLAGFYEQYF
>NA|TRBJ2-7|TRBD2|TRBV4-2
TGTGCCAGCAGCCAAGATGCGGGACTAGGAGGATACGAGCAGTACTTC
CASSQDAGLGGYEQYF